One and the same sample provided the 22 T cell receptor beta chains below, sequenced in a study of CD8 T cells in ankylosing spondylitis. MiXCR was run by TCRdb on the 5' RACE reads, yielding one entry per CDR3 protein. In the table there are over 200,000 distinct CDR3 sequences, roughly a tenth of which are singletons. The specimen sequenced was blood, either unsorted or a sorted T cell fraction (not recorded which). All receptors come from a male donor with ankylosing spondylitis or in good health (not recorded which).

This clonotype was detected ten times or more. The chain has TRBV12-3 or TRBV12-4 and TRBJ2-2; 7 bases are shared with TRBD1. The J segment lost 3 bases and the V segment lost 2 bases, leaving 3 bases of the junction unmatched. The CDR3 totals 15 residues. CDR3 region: CASSLIQGDTGELFF. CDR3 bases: TGTGCCAGCAGTTTAATCCAGGGGGACACCGGGGAGCTGTTTTTT.

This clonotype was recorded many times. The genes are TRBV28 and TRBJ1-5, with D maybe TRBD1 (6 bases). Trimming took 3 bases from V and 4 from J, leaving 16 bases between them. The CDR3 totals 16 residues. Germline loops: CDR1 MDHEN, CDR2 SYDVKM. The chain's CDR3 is CASSLSSTGPNQPQHF. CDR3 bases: TGTGCCAGCAGTTTGTCAAGCACAGGGCCGAATCAGCCCCAGCATTTT. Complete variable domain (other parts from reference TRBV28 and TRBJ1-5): DVKVTQSSRYLVKRTGEKVFLECVQDMDHENMFWYRQDPGLGLRLIYFSYDVKMKEKGDIPEGYSVSREKKERFSLILESASTNQTSMYLCASSLSSTGPNQPQHFGDGTRLSIL.

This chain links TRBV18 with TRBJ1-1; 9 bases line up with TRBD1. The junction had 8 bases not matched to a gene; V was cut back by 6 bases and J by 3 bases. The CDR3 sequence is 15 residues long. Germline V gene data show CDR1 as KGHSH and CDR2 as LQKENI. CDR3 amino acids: CASSQGQGADTEAFF. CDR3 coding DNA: TGTGCCAGCTCCCAGGGACAGGGTGCGGACACTGAAGCTTTCTTT.

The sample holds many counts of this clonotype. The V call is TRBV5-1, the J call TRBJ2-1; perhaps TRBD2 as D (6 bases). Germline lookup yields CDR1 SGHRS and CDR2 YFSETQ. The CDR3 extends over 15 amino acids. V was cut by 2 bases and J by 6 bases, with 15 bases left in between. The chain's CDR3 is CASSFDRGKGNEQFF. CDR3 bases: TGCGCCAGCAGCTTTGACCGGGGGAAAGGCAATGAGCAGTTCTTC. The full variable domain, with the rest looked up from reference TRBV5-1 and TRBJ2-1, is KAGVTQTPRYLIKTRGQQVTLSCSPISGHRSVSWYQQTPGQGLQFLFEYFSETQRNKGNFPGRFSGRQFSNSRSEMNVSTLELGDSALYLCASSFDRGKGNEQFFGPGTRLTVL.

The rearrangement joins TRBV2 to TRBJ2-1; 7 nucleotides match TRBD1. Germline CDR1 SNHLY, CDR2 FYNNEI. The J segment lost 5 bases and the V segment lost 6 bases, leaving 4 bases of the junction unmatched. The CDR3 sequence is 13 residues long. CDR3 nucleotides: TGTGCCAGCAGCGGGACAGTTAACAATGAGCAGTTCTTC. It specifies CASSGTVNNEQFF.

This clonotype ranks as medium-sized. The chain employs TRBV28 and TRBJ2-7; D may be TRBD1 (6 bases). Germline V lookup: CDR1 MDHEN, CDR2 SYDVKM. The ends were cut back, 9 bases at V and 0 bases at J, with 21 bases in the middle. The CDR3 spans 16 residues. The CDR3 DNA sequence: TGTGCCAGTAGGGGAAGGGGGAGAGGGAGCTCCTACGAGCAGTACTTC. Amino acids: CASRGRGRGSSYEQYF.

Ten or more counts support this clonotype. Here the CDR3 DNA reads TGCGCCAGCAGCCCCACAATTCTGACCGGGGAGCTGTTTTTT. This gives the protein CASSPTILTGELFF. The chain couples TRBV5-1 to TRBJ2-2, with D unclear. Per germline, CDR1 SGHRS and CDR2 YFSETQ. This CDR3 is 14 amino acids long. Trimming removed 4 bases at V and 5 bases at J, with 12 bases between.

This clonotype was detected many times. The CDR3 reads CASMGSMNTEAFF. As DNA, the CDR3 is TGTGCCAGCATGGGCAGCATGAACACTGAAGCTTTCTTT. This chain uses TRBV2 with TRBJ1-1; no reliable D call. Germline V gene data show CDR1 as SNHLY and CDR2 as FYNNEI. The CDR3 consists of 13 residues. With 7 bases removed from V and 0 bases from J, the gap between germline ends came to 9 bases.

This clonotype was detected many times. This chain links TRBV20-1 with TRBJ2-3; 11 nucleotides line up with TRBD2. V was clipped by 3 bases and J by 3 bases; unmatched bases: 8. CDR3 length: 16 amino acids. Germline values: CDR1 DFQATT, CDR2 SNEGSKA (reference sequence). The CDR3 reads CSARPLAGGITDTQYF. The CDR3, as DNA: TGCAGTGCTAGGCCCCTAGCGGGGGGAATAACAGATACGCAGTATTTT.

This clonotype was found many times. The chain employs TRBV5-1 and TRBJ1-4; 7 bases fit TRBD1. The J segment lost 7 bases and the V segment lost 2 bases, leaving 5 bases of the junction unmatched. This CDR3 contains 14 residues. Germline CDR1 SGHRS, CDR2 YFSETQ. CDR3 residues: CASSLQGSSEKLFF. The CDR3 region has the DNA TGCGCCAGCAGCTTACAGGGGAGTAGTGAAAAACTGTTTTTT.

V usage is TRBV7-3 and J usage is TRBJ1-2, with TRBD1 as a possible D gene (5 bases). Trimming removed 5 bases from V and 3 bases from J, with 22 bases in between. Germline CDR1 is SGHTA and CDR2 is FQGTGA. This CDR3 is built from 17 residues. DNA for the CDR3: TGTGCCAGCAGCCCCCAGGGACGCAGTGATCTCGACTATGGCTACACCTTC. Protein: CASSPQGRSDLDYGYTF. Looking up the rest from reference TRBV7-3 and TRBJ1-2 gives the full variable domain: GAGVSQTPSNKVTEKGKYVELRCDPISGHTALYWYRQSLGQGPEFLIYFQGTGAADDSGLPNDRFFAVRPEGSVSTLKIQRTERGDSAVYLCASSPQGRSDLDYGYTFGSGTRLTVV.

CDR3 sequence reads: CASSLVSAGRETQYF. The CDR3 DNA sequence: TGTGCCAGCAGCTTGGTGTCTGCGGGGCGGGAGACCCAGTACTTC. The genes are TRBV5-6 and TRBJ2-5, with TRBD2 as a possible D gene (6 bases). Germline V gene sequence: CDR1 SGHDT, CDR2 YYEEEE. The V end lost 0 bases, the J end lost 5 bases, and 14 bases lay between the germline ends. CDR3 length: 15 residues.

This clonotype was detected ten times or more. CDR3 amino acids: CSATPRLIAGGIDTQYF. DNA of the CDR3: TGCAGTGCTACCCCCCGGTTGATAGCGGGGGGAATAGATACGCAGTATTTT. The chain links TRBV20-1 to TRBJ2-3, with 10 bases identical to TRBD2. CDR3 length: 17 residues. Germline trimming cut 4 bases from V and 5 bases from J; bases unmatched to any gene: 15. CDR1 is DFQATT and CDR2 is SNEGSKA in the germline V gene (reference sequence).

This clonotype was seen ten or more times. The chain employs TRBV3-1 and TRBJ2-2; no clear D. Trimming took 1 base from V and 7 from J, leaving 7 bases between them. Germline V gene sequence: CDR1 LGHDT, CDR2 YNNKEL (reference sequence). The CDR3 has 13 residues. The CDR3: CASSQVGYGELFF. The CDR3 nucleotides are TGTGCCAGCAGCCAAGTAGGCTACGGGGAGCTGTTTTTT.

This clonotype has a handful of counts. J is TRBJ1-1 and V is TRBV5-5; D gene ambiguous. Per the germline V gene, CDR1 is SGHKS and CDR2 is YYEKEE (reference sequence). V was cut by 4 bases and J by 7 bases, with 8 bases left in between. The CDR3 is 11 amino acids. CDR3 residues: CASSDWVEAFF. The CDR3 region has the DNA TGTGCCAGCAGCGATTGGGTTGAAGCTTTCTTT.

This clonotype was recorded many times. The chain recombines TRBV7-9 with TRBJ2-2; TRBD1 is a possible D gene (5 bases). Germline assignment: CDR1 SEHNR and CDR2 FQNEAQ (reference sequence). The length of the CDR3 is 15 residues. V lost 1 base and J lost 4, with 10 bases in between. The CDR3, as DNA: TGTGCCAGCAGCTTAGAGGGGCCGCGCACCGGGGAGCTGTTTTTT. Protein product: CASSLEGPRTGELFF.

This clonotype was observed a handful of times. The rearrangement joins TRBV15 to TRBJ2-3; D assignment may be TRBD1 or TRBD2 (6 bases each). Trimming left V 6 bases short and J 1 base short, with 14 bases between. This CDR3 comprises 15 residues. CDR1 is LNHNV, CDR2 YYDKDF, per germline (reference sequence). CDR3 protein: CATRRRGLRTDTQYF. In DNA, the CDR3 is TGTGCCACCAGGCGCAGGGGACTCCGCACAGATACGCAGTATTTT.

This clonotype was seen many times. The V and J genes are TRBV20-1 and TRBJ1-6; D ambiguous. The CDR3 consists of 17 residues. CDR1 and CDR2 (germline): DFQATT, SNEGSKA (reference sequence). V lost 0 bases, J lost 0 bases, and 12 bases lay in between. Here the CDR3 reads CSARDLGPSSYNSPLHF. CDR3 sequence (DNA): TGCAGTGCTAGAGATCTTGGGCCGAGCTCCTATAATTCACCCCTCCACTTT.

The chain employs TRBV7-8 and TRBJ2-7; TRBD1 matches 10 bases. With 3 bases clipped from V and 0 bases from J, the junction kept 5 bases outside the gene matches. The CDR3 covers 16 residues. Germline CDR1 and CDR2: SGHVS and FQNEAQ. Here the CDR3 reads CASSLPGTGDSYEQYF. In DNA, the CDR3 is TGTGCCAGCAGCTTGCCCGGGACAGGGGACTCCTACGAGCAGTACTTC. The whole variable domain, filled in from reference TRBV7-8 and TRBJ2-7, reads GAGVSQSPRYKVAKRGQDVALRCDPISGHVSLFWYQQALGQGPEFLTYFQNEAQLDKSGLPSDRFFAERPEGSVSTLKIQRTQQEDSAVYLCASSLPGTGDSYEQYFGPGTRLTVT.

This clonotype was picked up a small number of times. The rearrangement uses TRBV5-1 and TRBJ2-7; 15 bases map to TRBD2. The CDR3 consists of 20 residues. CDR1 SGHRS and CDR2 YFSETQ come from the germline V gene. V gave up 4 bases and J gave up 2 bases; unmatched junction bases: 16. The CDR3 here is CASSPGTVGTSGGPTYEQYF. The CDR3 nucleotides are TGCGCCAGCAGCCCGGGAACTGTAGGGACTAGCGGGGGGCCGACCTACGAGCAGTACTTC.

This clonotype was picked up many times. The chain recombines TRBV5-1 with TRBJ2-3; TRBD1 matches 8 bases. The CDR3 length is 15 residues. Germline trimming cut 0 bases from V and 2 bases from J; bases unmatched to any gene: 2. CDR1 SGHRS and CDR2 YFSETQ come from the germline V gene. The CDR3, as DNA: TGCGCCAGCAGCTTGGGGGACAGGACCACAGATACGCAGTATTTT. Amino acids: CASSLGDRTTDTQYF.

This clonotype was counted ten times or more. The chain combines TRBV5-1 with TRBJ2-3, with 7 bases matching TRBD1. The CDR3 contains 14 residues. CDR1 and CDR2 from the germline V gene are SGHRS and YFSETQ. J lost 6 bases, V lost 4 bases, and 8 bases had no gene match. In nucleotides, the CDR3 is TGCGCCAGCAGCGTTAGGGGGCCCACCGATACGCAGTATTTT. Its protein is CASSVRGPTDTQYF. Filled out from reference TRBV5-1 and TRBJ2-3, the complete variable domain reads KAGVTQTPRYLIKTRGQQVTLSCSPISGHRSVSWYQQTPGQGLQFLFEYFSETQRNKGNFPGRFSGRQFSNSRSEMNVSTLELGDSALYLCASSVRGPTDTQYFGPGTRLTVL.